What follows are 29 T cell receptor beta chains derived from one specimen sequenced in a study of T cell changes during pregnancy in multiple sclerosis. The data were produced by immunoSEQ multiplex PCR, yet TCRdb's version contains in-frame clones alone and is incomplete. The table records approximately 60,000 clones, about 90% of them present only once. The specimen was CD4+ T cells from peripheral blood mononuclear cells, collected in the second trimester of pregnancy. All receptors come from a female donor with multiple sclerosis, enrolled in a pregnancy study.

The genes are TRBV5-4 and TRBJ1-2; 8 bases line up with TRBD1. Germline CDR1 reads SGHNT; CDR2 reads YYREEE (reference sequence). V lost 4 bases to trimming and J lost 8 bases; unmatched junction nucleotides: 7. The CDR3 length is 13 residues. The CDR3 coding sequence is TGTGCCAGCAGCGTACCAGGGGGCGGGGGCTACACCTTC. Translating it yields CASSVPGGGGYTF.

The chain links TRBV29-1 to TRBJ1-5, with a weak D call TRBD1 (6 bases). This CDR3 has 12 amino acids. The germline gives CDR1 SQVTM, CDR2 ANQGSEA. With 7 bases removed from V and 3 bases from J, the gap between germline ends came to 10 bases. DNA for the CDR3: TGCAGCGCAAGGGACAACAATCAGCCCCAGCATTTT. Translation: CSARDNNQPQHF.

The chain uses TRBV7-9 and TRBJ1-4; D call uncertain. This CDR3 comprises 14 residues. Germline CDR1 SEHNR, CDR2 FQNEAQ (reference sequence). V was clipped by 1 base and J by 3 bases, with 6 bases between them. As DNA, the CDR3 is TGTGCCAGCAGCTTAGGGGCAGCTAATGAAAAACTGTTTTTT. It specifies CASSLGAANEKLFF.

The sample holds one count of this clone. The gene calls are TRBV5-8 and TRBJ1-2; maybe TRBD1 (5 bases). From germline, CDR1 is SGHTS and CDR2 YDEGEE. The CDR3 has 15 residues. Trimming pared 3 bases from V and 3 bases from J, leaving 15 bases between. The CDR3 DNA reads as TGTGCCAGCAGCTCAGAACCACAGGCGGACTATGGCTACACCTTC. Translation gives CASSSEPQADYGYTF.

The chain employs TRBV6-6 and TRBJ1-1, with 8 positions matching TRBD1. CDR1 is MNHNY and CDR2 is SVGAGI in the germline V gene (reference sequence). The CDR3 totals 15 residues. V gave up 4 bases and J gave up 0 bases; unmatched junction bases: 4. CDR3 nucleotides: TGTGCCAGCAGTTCTCCGGGACAGGTGAACACTGAAGCTTTCTTT. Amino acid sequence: CASSSPGQVNTEAFF.

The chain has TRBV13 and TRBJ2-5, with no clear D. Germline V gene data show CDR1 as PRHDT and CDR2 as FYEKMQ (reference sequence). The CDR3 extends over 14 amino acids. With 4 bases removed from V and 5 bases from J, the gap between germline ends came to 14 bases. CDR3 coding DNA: TGTGCCAGCAGCTCCGGTAGAGGTGGCGAGACCCAGTACTTC. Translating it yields CASSSGRGGETQYF.

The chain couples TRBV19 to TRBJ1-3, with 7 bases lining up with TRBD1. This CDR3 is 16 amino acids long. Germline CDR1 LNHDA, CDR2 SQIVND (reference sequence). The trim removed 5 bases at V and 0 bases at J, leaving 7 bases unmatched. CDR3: CASSPRTGSSGNTIYF. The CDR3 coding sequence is TGTGCCAGTAGTCCGCGGACAGGCAGCTCTGGAAACACCATATATTTT.

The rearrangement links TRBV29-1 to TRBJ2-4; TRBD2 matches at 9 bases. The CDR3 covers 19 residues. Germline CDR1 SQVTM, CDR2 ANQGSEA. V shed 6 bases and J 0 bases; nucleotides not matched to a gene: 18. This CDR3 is CSVLIASGVDGLAKNIQYF. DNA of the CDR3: TGCAGCGTCCTAATCGCTAGCGGGGTAGACGGACTAGCCAAAAACATTCAGTACTTC.

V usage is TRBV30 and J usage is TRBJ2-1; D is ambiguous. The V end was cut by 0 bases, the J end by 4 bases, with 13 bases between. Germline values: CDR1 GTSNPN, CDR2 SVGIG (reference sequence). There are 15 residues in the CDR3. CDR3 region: CAWSVSHPLYNEQFF. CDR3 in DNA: TGTGCCTGGAGTGTATCCCACCCGCTATACAATGAGCAGTTCTTC.

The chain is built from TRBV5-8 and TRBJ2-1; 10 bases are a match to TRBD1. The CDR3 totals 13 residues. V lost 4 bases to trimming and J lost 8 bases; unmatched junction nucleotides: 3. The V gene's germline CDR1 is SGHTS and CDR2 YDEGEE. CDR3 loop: CASSGDRGHEQFF. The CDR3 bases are TGTGCCAGCAGCGGGGACAGGGGACATGAGCAGTTCTTC.

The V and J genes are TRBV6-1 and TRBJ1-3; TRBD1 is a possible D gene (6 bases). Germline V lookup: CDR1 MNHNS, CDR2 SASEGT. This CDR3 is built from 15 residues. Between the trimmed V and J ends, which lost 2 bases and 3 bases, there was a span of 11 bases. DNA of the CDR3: TGTGCCAGCAGTGAAATGGGACACTTTGGAAACACCATATATTTT. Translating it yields CASSEMGHFGNTIYF.

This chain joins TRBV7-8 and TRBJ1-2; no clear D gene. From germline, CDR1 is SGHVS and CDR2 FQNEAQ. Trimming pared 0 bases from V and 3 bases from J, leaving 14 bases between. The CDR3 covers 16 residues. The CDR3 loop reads CASSLARAAAYYGYTF. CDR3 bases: TGTGCCAGCAGCTTAGCGAGGGCCGCTGCTTACTATGGCTACACCTTC.

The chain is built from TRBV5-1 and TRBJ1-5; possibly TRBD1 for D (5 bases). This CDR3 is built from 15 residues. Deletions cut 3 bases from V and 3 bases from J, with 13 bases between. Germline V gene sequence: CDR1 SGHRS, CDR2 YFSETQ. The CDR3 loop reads CASSYSRAVNQPQHF. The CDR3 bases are TGCGCCAGCAGCTACAGCAGGGCGGTCAATCAGCCCCAGCATTTT.

The CDR3 coding sequence is TGTGCCAGCAGCTTTCGACAGTCAACTAATGAAAAACTGTTTTTT. It encodes CASSFRQSTNEKLFF. The gene calls are TRBV7-3 and TRBJ1-4; tentatively, D is TRBD1 (5 bases). Germline V CDR1 and CDR2: SGHTA, FQGTGA. Trimming stripped 3 bases from V and 0 bases from J, with 8 bases between. The CDR3 length is 15 residues.

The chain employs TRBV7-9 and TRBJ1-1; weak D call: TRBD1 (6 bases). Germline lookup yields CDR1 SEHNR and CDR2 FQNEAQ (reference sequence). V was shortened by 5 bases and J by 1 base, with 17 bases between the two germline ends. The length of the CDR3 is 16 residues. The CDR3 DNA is TGTGCCAGCAGCAGCCTATTGGGACACCCGAACACTGAAGCTTTCTTT. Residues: CASSSLLGHPNTEAFF. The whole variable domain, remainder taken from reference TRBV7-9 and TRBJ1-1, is DTGVSQNPRHKITKRGQNVTFRCDPISEHNRLYWYRQTLGQGPEFLTYFQNEAQLEKSRLLSDRFSAERPKGSFSTLEIQRTEQGDSAMYLCASSSLLGHPNTEAFFGQGTRLTVV.

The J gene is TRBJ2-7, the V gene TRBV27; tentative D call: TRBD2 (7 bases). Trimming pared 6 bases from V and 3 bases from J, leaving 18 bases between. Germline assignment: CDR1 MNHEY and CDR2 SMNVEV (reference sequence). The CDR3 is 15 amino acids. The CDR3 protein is CASSRNGGPNYEQYF. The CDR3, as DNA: TGTGCCAGCAGCAGAAACGGGGGGCCTAACTACGAGCAGTACTTC.

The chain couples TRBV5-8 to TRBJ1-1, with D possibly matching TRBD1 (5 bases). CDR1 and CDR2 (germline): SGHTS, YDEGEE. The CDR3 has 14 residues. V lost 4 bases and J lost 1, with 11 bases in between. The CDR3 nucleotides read TGTGCCAGCAGCCCGGGACTCGGGAACACTGAAGCTTTCTTT. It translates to CASSPGLGNTEAFF. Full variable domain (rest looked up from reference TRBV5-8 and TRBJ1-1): EAGVTQSPTHLIKTRGQQATLRCSPISGHTSVYWYQQALGLGLQFLLWYDEGEERNRGNFPPRFSGRQFPNYSSELNVNALELEDSALYLCASSPGLGNTEAFFGQGTRLTVV.

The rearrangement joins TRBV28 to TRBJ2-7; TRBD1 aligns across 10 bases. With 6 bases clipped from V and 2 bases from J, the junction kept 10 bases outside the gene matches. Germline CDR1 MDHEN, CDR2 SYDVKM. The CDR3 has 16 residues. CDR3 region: CASRPPTGGAPYEQYF. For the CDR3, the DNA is TGTGCCAGCAGGCCTCCGACAGGGGGCGCCCCCTACGAGCAGTACTTC.

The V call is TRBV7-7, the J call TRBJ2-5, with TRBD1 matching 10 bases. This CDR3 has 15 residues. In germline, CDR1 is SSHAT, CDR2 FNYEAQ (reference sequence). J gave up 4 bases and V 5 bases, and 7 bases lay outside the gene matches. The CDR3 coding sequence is TGTGCCAGCAGCCAGGGGGGACAGGGGATAGAGACCCAGTACTTC. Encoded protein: CASSQGGQGIETQYF.

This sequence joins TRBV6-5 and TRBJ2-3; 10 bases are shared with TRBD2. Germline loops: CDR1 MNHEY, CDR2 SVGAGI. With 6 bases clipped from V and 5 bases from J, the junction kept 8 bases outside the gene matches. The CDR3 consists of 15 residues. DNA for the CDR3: TGTGCCAGCAGGCCAGCGGGGGGGCCGGTAGATACGCAGTATTTT. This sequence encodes CASRPAGGPVDTQYF.

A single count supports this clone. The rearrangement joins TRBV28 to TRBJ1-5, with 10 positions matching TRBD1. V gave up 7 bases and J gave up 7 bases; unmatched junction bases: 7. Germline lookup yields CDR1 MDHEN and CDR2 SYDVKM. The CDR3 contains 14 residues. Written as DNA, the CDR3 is TGTGCCAGCATTGGGACAGGGGCGGCCCAGCCCCAGCATTTT. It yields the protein CASIGTGAAQPQHF.

CDR3 residues: CASSSPPGQGSSYNEQFF. The CDR3 DNA reads TGTGCCAGCAGTTCTCCGCCGGGACAGGGGAGCTCCTACAATGAGCAGTTCTTC. The chain links TRBV28 to TRBJ2-1; 10 bases are shared with TRBD1. Germline V lookup: CDR1 MDHEN, CDR2 SYDVKM. With 4 bases clipped from V and 0 bases from J, the junction kept 9 bases outside the gene matches. There are 18 residues in the CDR3.

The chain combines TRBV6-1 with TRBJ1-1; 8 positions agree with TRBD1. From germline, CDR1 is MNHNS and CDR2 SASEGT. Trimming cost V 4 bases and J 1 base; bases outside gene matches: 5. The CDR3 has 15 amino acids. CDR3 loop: CASSAQGAWNTEAFF. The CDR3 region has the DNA TGTGCCAGCAGTGCCCAGGGGGCCTGGAACACTGAAGCTTTCTTT.

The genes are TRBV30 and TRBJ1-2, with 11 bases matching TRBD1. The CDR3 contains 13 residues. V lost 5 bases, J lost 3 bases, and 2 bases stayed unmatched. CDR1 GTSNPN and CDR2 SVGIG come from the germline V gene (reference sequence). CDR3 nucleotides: TGTGCCTGGCGGGACAGGGGGGACTATGGCTACACCTTC. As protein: CAWRDRGDYGYTF.

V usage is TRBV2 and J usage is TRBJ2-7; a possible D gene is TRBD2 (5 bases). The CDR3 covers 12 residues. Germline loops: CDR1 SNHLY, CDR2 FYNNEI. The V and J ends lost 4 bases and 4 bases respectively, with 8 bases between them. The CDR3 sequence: CASSAGFYEQYF. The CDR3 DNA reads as TGTGCCAGCAGTGCGGGGTTTTACGAGCAGTACTTC.

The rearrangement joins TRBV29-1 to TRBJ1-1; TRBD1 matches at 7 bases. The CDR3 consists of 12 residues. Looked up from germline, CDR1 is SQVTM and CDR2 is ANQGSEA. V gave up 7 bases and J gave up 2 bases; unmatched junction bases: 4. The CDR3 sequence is CSGRDSNTEAFF. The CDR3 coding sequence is TGCAGCGGTCGGGACAGCAACACTGAAGCTTTCTTT.

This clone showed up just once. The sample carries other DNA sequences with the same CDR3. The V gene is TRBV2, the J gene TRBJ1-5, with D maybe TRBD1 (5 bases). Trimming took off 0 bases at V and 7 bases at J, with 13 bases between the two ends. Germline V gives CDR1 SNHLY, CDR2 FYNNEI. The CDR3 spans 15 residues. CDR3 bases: TGTGCCAGCAGTGAAGCGCGGGGCGCCGGGCAGCCCCAGCATTTT. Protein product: CASSEARGAGQPQHF.

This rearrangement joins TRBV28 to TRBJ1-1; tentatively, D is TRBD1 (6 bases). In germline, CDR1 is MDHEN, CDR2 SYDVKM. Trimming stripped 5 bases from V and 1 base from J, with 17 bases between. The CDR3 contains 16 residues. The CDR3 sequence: CASSKENRARNTEAFF. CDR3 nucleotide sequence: TGTGCCAGCAGTAAGGAAAACAGGGCCCGGAACACTGAAGCTTTCTTT.

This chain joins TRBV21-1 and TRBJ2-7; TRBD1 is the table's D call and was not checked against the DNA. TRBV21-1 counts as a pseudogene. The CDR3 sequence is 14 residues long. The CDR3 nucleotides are TGTGCCAGCAGCAAAAGGACAGCTCCCTACGAGCAGTACTTC. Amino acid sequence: CASSKRTAPYEQYF.